This T cell receptor (beta chain) was obtained from a study of Ad26.COV2.S vaccination and SARS-CoV-2 variants. About the research overall: Dosing was one shot or two shots 56 days apart.

Sequencing used immunoSEQ multiplex PCR; TCRdb keeps in-frame clones, though not all of them. The data contain about 460,000 clones, roughly nine tenths of them singletons. From germline, CDR1 is LNHDA and CDR2 SQIVND (reference sequence). V was clipped by 6 bases and J by 3 bases; unmatched bases: 10. The CDR3 totals 15 residues. This clone was seen a handful of times. Treatment meaning: roughly 19 received Ad26.COV2.S at low or high dose, single or two shots; about 5 received placebo; per-sample allocation not given. Collection of samples fell on day 63 after the first vaccine or placebo injection. Recruitment in Boston yielded a donor of adult age, 18-55 years.

The rearrangement links TRBV19 to TRBJ1-2; 7 nucleotides line up with TRBD1. The sample was peripheral blood, taken in a trial of Ad26.COV2.S vaccine versus placebo. The clonotype originates from a person between 18 and 65 years old who received the Ad26.COV2.S COVID-19 vaccine or a placebo. CDR3 sequence reads: CASRSKQGLYYGYTF. The DNA of the CDR3 is TGTGCCAGTAGGTCGAAACAGGGGTTATACTATGGCTACACCTTC.